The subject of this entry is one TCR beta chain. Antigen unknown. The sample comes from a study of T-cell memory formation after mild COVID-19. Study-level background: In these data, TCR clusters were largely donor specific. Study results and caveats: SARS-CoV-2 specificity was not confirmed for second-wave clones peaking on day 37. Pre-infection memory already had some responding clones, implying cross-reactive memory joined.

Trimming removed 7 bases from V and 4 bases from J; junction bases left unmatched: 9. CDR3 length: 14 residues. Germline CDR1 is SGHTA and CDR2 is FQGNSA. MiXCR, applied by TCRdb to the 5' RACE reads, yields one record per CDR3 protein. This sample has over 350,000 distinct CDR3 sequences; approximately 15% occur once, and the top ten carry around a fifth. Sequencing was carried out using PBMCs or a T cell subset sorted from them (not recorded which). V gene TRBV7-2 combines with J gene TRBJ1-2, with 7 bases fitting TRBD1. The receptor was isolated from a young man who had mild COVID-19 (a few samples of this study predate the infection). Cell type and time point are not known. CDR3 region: CASTQQGTTYGYTF. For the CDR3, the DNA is TGTGCCAGCACCCAACAGGGGACGACCTATGGCTACACCTTC.